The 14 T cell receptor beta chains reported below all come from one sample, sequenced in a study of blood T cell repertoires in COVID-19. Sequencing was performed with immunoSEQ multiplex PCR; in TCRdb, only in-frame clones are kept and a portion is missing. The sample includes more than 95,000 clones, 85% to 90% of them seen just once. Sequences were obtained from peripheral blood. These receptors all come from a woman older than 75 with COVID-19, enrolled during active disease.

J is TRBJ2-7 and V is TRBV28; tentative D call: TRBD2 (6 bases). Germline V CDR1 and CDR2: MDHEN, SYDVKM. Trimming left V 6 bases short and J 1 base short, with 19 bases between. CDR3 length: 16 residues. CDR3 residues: CASRKRGRERSYEQYF. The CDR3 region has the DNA TGTGCCAGCAGAAAAAGGGGTCGGGAGAGGTCCTACGAGCAGTACTTC.

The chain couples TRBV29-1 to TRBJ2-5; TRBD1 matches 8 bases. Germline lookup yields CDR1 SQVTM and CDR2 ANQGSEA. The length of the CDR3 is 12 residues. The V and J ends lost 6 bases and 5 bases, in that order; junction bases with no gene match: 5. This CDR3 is CSVDRAGETQYF. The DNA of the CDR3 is TGCAGCGTGGACAGGGCCGGGGAGACCCAGTACTTC.

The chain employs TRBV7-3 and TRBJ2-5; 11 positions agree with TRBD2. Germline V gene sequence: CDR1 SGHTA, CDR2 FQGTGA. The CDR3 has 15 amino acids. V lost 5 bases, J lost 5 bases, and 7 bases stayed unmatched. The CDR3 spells CASSQIAGGSETQYF. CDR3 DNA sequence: TGTGCCAGCAGCCAAATAGCGGGAGGGTCGGAGACCCAGTACTTC.

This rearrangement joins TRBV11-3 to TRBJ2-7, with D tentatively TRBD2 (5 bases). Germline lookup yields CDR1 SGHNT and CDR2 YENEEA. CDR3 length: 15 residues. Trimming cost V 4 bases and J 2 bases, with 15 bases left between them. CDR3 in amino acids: CASSSIGRRTYEQYF. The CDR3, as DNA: TGTGCCAGCAGCTCCATAGGACGGAGGACCTACGAGCAGTACTTC. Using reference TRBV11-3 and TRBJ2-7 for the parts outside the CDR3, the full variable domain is EAGVVQSPRYKIIEKKQPVAFWCNPISGHNTLYWYLQNLGQGPELLIRYENEEAVDDSQLPKDRFSAERLKGVDSTLKIQPAELGDSAVYLCASSSIGRRTYEQYFGPGTRLTVT.

The CDR3 loop is CASSASVTTGGREQFF. The CDR3 DNA is TGCGCCAGCAGCGCCAGTGTGACAACGGGAGGTAGGGAGCAGTTCTTC. The V and J genes are TRBV4-3 and TRBJ2-1, with TRBD2 matching 7 bases. Trimming cost V 5 bases and J 10 bases; bases outside gene matches: 17. The CDR3 loop spans 16 amino acids. Germline V gene sequence: CDR1 LGHNA, CDR2 YSLEER.

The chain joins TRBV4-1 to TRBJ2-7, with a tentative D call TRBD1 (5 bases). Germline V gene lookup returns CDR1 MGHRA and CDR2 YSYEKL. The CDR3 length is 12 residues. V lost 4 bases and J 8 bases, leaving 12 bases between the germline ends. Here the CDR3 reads CASSPGHLQQYF. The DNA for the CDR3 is TGCGCCAGCAGCCCCGGACATCTCCAGCAGTACTTC.

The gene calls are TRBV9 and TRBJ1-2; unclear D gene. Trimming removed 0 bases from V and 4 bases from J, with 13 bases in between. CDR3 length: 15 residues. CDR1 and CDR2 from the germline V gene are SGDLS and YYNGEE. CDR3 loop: CASSVGGSGAYGYTF. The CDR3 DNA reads TGTGCCAGCAGCGTAGGCGGGTCAGGCGCCTATGGCTACACCTTC.

The CDR3 DNA sequence: TGTGCCAGCAGCCCGAAGGTGGGGCGATGGAACACTGAAGCTTTCTTT. It codes for CASSPKVGRWNTEAFF. The chain employs TRBV7-2 and TRBJ1-1, with D possibly matching TRBD1 (5 bases). Germline V gene sequence: CDR1 SGHTA, CDR2 FQGNSA. Deletions cut 5 bases from V and 1 base from J, with 17 bases between. This CDR3 comprises 16 residues.

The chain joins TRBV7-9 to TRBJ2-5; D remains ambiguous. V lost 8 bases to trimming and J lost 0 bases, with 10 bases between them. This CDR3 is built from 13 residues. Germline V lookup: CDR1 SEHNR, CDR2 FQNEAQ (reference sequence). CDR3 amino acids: CASGEANQETQYF. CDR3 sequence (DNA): TGTGCCAGCGGTGAGGCAAACCAAGAGACCCAGTACTTC. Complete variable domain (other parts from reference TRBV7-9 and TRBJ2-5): DTGVSQNPRHKITKRGQNVTFRCDPISEHNRLYWYRQTLGQGPEFLTYFQNEAQLEKSRLLSDRFSAERPKGSFSTLEIQRTEQGDSAMYLCASGEANQETQYFGPGTRLLVL.

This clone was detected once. Here the CDR3 reads CASSQEGTSGRLDTQYF. The CDR3 DNA reads TGTGCCAGCAGCCAAGAAGGGACTAGCGGGAGATTAGATACGCAGTATTTT. The V gene is TRBV3-1 (or the pseudogene TRBV3-2), the J gene TRBJ2-3, with 14 bases identical to TRBD2. This CDR3 is 17 amino acids long. The V gene's germline CDR1 is LGHDT and CDR2 YNNKEL (reference sequence). V shed 0 bases, J shed 5 bases, and the junction held 4 bases outside the gene matches.

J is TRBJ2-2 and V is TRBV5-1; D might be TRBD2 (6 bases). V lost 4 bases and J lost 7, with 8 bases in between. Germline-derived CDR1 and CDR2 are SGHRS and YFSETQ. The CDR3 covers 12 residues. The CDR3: CASSRRGGELFF. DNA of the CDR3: TGCGCCAGCAGCCGGAGGGGCGGGGAGCTGTTTTTT.

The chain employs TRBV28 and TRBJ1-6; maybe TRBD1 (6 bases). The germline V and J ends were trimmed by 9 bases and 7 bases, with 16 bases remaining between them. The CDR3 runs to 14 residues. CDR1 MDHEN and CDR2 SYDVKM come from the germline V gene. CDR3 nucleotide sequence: TGTGCCAGTTCCGGGGGGCAGGGGAATTCACCCCTCCACTTT. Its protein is CASSGGQGNSPLHF.

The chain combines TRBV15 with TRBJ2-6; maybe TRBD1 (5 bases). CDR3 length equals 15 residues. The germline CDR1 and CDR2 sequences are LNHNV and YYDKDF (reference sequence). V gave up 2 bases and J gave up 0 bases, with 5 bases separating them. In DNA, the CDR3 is TGTGCCACCAGCAGACAGGGCTCTGGGGCCAACGTCCTGACTTTC. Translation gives CATSRQGSGANVLTF.

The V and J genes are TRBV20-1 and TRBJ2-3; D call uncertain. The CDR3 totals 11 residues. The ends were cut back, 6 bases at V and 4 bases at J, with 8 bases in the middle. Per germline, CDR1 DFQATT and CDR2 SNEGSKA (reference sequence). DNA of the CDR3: TGCAGTGCAAATCGGGCAGATACGCAGTATTTT. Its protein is CSANRADTQYF.